This T cell receptor (beta chain) was captured in a study of metastatic and nonmetastatic thyroid tumors. About the study: Repertoires were compared across blood and tumor or nodule tissue from malignant and benign thyroid patients. Study observations and caveats: Malignant tumors reportedly showed significantly higher TCR beta diversity than benign nodules in both blood and tumor.

CDR1 is SGHRS, CDR2 YFSETQ, per germline. CDR3 length: 18 residues. The J segment lost 9 bases and the V segment lost 0 bases, leaving 18 bases of the junction unmatched. Original processing notes: For papillary thyroid cancer, a distant-metastasis classifier was constructed from CDR3 differences observed across clinicopathological groups. TCRdb re-processed the PCR reads through MiXCR. The V and J calls and clone size are TCRdb's, not the authors'. In the table there are 5,000 to 7,500 clones, about 34% of which are singletons. All patients were treatment-naive before thyroid surgery. This clone has more than one count but fewer than ten. Its antigen is not identified.

The genes are TRBV5-1 and TRBJ2-3; TRBD2 matches 8 bases. The clonotype originates from a female donor with papillary thyroid cancer or a benign thyroid nodule (not recorded which). Some clones in this sample may be carry-over from other donors' samples. The sequencing input was adjacent normal tissue. As DNA, the CDR3 is TGCGCCAGCAGCTTGGGGTTGGGCGGGGGGCCCGCCCGGGGGACGCAGTATTTT. This translates into CASSLGLGGGPARGTQYF.